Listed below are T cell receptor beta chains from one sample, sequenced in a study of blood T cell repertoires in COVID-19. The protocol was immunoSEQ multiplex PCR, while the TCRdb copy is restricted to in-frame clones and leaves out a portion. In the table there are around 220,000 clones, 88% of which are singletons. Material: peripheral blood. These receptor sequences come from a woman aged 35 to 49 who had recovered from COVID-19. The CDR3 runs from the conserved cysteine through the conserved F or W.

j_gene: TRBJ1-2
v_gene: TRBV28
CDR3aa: CASSSAPGTGYGYTF

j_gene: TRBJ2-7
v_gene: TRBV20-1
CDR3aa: CSASASGSSGSYEQYF

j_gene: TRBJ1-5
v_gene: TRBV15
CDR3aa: CATSRDPGQGNQPQHF

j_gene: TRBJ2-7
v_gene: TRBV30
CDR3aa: CAWSARRSEQYF

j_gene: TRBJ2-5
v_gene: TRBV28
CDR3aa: CASSPPAGQETQYF

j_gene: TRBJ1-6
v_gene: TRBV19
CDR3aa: CASSKGEQGFYSPLHF

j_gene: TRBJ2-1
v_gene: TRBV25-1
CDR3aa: CASSDSTSGVSNEQFF

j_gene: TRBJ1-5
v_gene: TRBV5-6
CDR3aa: CASSRYTAGNQPQHF

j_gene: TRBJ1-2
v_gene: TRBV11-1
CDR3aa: CASSLGTGINYGYTF

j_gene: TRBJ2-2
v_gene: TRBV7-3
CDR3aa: CASSLGTSGELFF

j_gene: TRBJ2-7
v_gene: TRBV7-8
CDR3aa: CASSLAFGLAGAGEQYF

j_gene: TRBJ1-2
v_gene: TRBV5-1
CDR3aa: CASKSGQPNYGYTF

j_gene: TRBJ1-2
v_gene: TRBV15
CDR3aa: CATSRVLLRGQGVGYTF

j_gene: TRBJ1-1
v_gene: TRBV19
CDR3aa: CASHPGQSMNTEAFF